Below are 12 T cell receptor beta chains sequenced from a single sample in a study of blood T cell repertoires in COVID-19. Only in-frame clones appear in the TCRdb table, and some are missing; sequencing was by immunoSEQ multiplex PCR. The data contain around 100,000 clones, less than 90% of them seen just once; the ten biggest clones take up about 1.7%. Sequenced input: peripheral blood. These receptors came from an elderly man with acute or convalescent COVID-19.

The chain recombines TRBV11-2 with TRBJ2-1, with 9 bases fitting TRBD1. The CDR3 is 15 residues long. With V trimmed by 4 bases and J by 6 bases, 7 bases remained unmatched. Per germline, CDR1 SGHAT and CDR2 FQNNGV. In nucleotides, the CDR3 is TGTGCCAGCAGCTCGGGACAGGGAATAGGCAATGAGCAGTTCTTC. This codes for CASSSGQGIGNEQFF.

Only a few counts were recorded for this clone. The J gene is TRBJ1-5, the V gene TRBV20-1, with TRBD1 matching over 9 bases. The germline gives CDR1 DFQATT, CDR2 SNEGSKA (reference sequence). This CDR3 is 15 amino acids long. With 3 bases clipped from V and 6 bases from J, the junction kept 9 bases outside the gene matches. The CDR3 sequence: CSASLGTGSPQPQHF. CDR3 bases: TGCAGTGCTAGTCTCGGGACAGGGTCCCCTCAGCCCCAGCATTTT.

The V and J genes are TRBV27 and TRBJ2-7; tentatively, D is TRBD2 (6 bases). Trimming pared 3 bases from V and 5 bases from J, leaving 14 bases between. Per germline, CDR1 MNHEY and CDR2 SMNVEV (reference sequence). This CDR3 spans 14 amino acids. CDR3 protein: CASSLGGDRNEQYF. The CDR3 nucleotides read TGTGCCAGCAGTTTGGGGGGTGATAGGAACGAGCAGTACTTC.

The J gene is TRBJ2-3, the V gene TRBV4-3; D perhaps matches TRBD1 (6 bases). CDR1 is LGHNA and CDR2 is YSLEER in the germline V gene. There are 17 residues in the CDR3. The V and J ends lost 1 base and 2 bases respectively, with 16 bases between them. CDR3 region: CASSQGVGGDTTDTQYF. CDR3 sequence (DNA): TGCGCCAGCAGCCAAGGGGTAGGGGGAGATACCACAGATACGCAGTATTTT.

This sequence joins TRBV2 and TRBJ1-3; 10 bases match TRBD1. The V segment lost 6 bases and the J segment 2 bases; nucleotides outside the gene matches: 7. CDR3 length equals 16 residues. Germline assignment: CDR1 SNHLY and CDR2 FYNNEI. This CDR3 is CASSDDRGQTGNTIYF. The CDR3, as DNA: TGTGCCAGCAGCGACGACAGGGGGCAGACTGGAAACACCATATATTTT.

CDR3 region: CASSQGKQTYNEQFF. The CDR3 DNA sequence: TGTGCCAGCAGCCAGGGGAAGCAAACCTACAATGAGCAGTTCTTC. The chain has TRBV6-5 and TRBJ2-1, with D tentatively TRBD1 (6 bases). Between the trimmed V and J ends, which lost 6 bases and 2 bases, there was a span of 14 bases. This CDR3 spans 15 amino acids. Germline loops: CDR1 MNHEY, CDR2 SVGAGI.

The chain has TRBV29-1 and TRBJ1-1; 7 nucleotides align to TRBD1. This CDR3 has 12 residues. CDR1 is SQVTM, CDR2 ANQGSEA, per germline. Trimming took 6 bases from V and 3 from J; bases not matched to a gene: 4. The CDR3 DNA reads as TGCAGCGTGAGGACAGGCTACACTGAAGCTTTCTTT. Protein product: CSVRTGYTEAFF.

V usage is TRBV25-1 and J usage is TRBJ1-4, with D perhaps TRBD1 (6 bases). The germline CDR1 and CDR2 sequences are MGHDK and SYGVNS. Trimming removed 4 bases from V and 7 bases from J, with 22 bases in between. This CDR3 comprises 17 residues. The CDR3, as DNA: TGTGCCAGCAGTGGAGGAGACAGGTACCTATCTCCTGAAAAACTGTTTTTT. Translating it yields CASSGGDRYLSPEKLFF.

The V call is TRBV28, the J call TRBJ2-5, with TRBD2 matching over 11 bases. CDR1 MDHEN and CDR2 SYDVKM come from the germline V gene. The CDR3 runs to 12 residues. The J segment lost 11 bases and the V segment lost 6 bases, leaving 5 bases of the junction unmatched. The CDR3, as DNA: TGTGCCAGCAGCGTAGCGGGGGGGAGGCAGTACTTC. Its protein product is CASSVAGGRQYF. Full variable domain (rest looked up from reference TRBV28 and TRBJ2-5): DVKVTQSSRYLVKRTGEKVFLECVQDMDHENMFWYRQDPGLGLRLIYFSYDVKMKEKGDIPEGYSVSREKKERFSLILESASTNQTSMYLCASSVAGGRQYFGPGTRLLVL.

V and J are TRBV7-8 and TRBJ2-1; 10 bases are shared with TRBD2. The CDR3 loop spans 16 amino acids. Germline values: CDR1 SGHVS, CDR2 FQNEAQ. Unmatched junction bases numbered 5, after V lost 2 bases and J lost 4 bases. This CDR3 reads CASSLLGAGGYNEQFF. The DNA for the CDR3 is TGTGCCAGCAGCTTATTAGGAGCGGGAGGGTACAATGAGCAGTTCTTC.

The V gene is TRBV25-1, the J gene TRBJ2-3; D call uncertain. Germline V gene lookup returns CDR1 MGHDK and CDR2 SYGVNS. The V and J ends lost 6 bases and 2 bases respectively, with 3 bases between them. CDR3 size: 11 residues. This CDR3 reads CASSVTDTQYF. CDR3 DNA sequence: TGTGCCAGCAGCGTCACAGATACGCAGTATTTT.

V is TRBV19 and J is TRBJ1-1, with D perhaps matching TRBD1 (5 bases). The V gene's germline CDR1 is LNHDA and CDR2 SQIVND (reference sequence). The CDR3 covers 14 residues. Trimming cost V 4 bases and J 3 bases, with 12 bases left between them. The CDR3 loop is CASSTLLGDTEAFF. The DNA of the CDR3 is TGTGCCAGTAGTACTCTCCTAGGGGACACTGAAGCTTTCTTT.